What follows are 10 T cell receptor beta chains derived from one specimen sequenced in a study of vaccination effects on CD4 cells after COVID-19. Once cultured for 10 days, the cells underwent separation to obtain CD4+ T cells. Sometime from March through December 2020, the person acquired a SARS-CoV-2 infection that PCR confirmed. Participants each got two BNT162b2 or mRNA-1273 vaccine doses. Antigens for these TCRs are unknown. Produced via immunoSEQ multiplex PCR; TCRdb's table is partial and in-frame only. The repertoire consists of 45,000 to 55,000 clones, with around 70% occurring once and the leading ten covering about 5%. The material was CD4+ T cells from PBMCs cultured without peptide, obtained after COVID-19 vaccination. Every receptor here comes from a human donor who had a prior SARS-CoV-2 infection.

The chain links TRBV27 to TRBJ1-4, with D possibly matching TRBD1 (5 bases). Germline V CDR1 and CDR2: MNHEY, SMNVEV (reference sequence). This CDR3 region has 15 residues. Trimming stripped 7 bases from V and 1 base from J, with 13 bases between. The CDR3 nucleotides are TGTGCCAGCAACCCAACAGGAGGAACTAATGAAAAACTGTTTTTT. It encodes CASNPTGGTNEKLFF.

CDR3 bases: TGTGCCAGCAGCTCGGCTAGTCCAATTCTCTCCTACGAGCAGTACTTC. Protein product: CASSSASPILSYEQYF. The chain employs TRBV13 and TRBJ2-7; D is ambiguous. Germline values: CDR1 PRHDT, CDR2 FYEKMQ (reference sequence). Trimming removed 4 bases at V and 0 bases at J, with 16 bases between. This CDR3 spans 16 amino acids.

Of note for this clone: Lacking the conserved final phenylalanine or tryptophan, this CDR3 likely reflects a read error. It is unclear where the CDR3 begins or ends on the DNA, so no DNA is shown, and the CDR3 is as TCRdb lists it. The V and J genes are TRBV6-6 and TRBJ2-4; no check of the table's D call, TRBD2, against the DNA was made. Germline V gives CDR1 MNHNY, CDR2 SVGAGI (reference sequence). The CDR3 has 12 residues if both end residues are counted. CDR3 region: CASSSQGGEDWL.

J is TRBJ2-2 and V is TRBV19; possible D gene TRBD1, 6 bases. The V and J ends lost 3 bases and 1 base respectively, with 9 bases between them. This CDR3 has 15 residues. Germline V gene data show CDR1 as LNHDA and CDR2 as SQIVND (reference sequence). The CDR3 DNA is TGTGCCAGTAGTATTGACAGGAGGAACACCGGGGAGCTGTTTTTT. It is translated as CASSIDRRNTGELFF.

The chain joins TRBV4-2 to TRBJ1-4; a weak D match, TRBD1 (5 bases). The ends were cut back, 0 bases at V and 0 bases at J, with 17 bases in the middle. The CDR3 has 19 amino acids. Germline CDR1 and CDR2: LGHNA and YNFKEQ. CDR3 region: CASSQEVQGPLSTNEKLFF. The DNA for the CDR3 is TGTGCCAGCAGCCAAGAGGTGCAGGGCCCATTATCAACTAATGAAAAACTGTTTTTT.

V and J are TRBV2 and TRBJ2-1; D not certain. CDR3 length: 12 amino acids. V lost 3 bases and J lost 6, with 6 bases in between. Germline CDR1 SNHLY, CDR2 FYNNEI. CDR3 loop: CASSETPNEQFF. The CDR3 nucleotides are TGTGCCAGCAGTGAGACTCCCAATGAGCAGTTCTTC.

The gene calls are TRBV28 and TRBJ1-2; 9 bases are a match to TRBD1. V shed 9 bases, J shed 5 bases, and the junction held 16 bases outside the gene matches. Germline-derived CDR1 and CDR2 are MDHEN and SYDVKM. There are 16 residues in the CDR3. The CDR3 loop reads CASSESGTGPAYGYTF. CDR3 in DNA: TGTGCCAGTTCCGAATCCGGGACAGGGCCAGCTTATGGCTACACCTTC.

The chain employs TRBV19 and TRBJ2-1, with TRBD2 matching over 9 bases. Per germline, CDR1 LNHDA and CDR2 SQIVND (reference sequence). The V segment lost 2 bases and the J segment 2 bases; nucleotides outside the gene matches: 4. The CDR3 loop spans 16 amino acids. Here the CDR3 DNA reads TGTGCCAGTAGTATATCAAGACTAGCGGCCTACAATGAGCAGTTCTTC. Its translation: CASSISRLAAYNEQFF.

This chain uses TRBV5-1 with TRBJ1-2; no definite D call. This CDR3 is built from 16 residues. The germline CDR1 and CDR2 sequences are SGHRS and YFSETQ. Trimming stripped 1 base from V and 2 bases from J, with 15 bases between. The CDR3: CASSLSPETVNYGYTF. DNA of the CDR3: TGCGCCAGCAGCTTGTCACCGGAAACAGTAAACTATGGCTACACCTTC.

The rearrangement links TRBV7-3 to TRBJ2-1, with 8 nucleotides matching TRBD2. The CDR3 length is 17 residues. The V and J ends lost 5 bases and 8 bases, in that order; junction bases with no gene match: 17. Germline assignment: CDR1 SGHTA and CDR2 FQGTGA. CDR3: CASSRIPRLASFDEQFF. The CDR3 coding sequence is TGTGCCAGCAGCCGGATCCCCCGACTAGCGAGCTTCGATGAGCAGTTCTTC. The whole variable domain, filled in from reference TRBV7-3 and TRBJ2-1, reads GAGVSQTPSNKVTEKGKYVELRCDPISGHTALYWYRQSLGQGPEFLIYFQGTGAADDSGLPNDRFFAVRPEGSVSTLKIQRTERGDSAVYLCASSRIPRLASFDEQFFGPGTRLTVL.